A single T cell receptor beta chain is shown here with its context. Its cognate antigen is unknown. The sample originates from a study of PD-1 blockade in classical Hodgkin lymphoma. Study outcomes and limitations: Some patients started nivolumab under 1 year after ASCT, and they were excluded. In newly diagnosed patients, baseline TCR diversity was reportedly below that of healthy donors. Patients newly diagnosed and complete responders had comparable baseline diversity.

The table came from immunoSEQ multiplex PCR; TCRdb's copy has only in-frame clones and leaves some out. The data show 60,000 or so clones, with around 90% seen just once and 9.7% held by the top ten. All patients experienced relapse after autologous stem cell transplantation, and brentuximab vedotin exposure was variable. The sequencing here drew on peripheral blood mononuclear cells (PBMCs), taken at baseline. The source is a human donor with classical Hodgkin lymphoma.

The CDR3 nucleotides read TGTGCCAGCAGTTTAGTGGGACTAGCGGAAACGCAGTATTTT. It translates to CASSLVGLAETQYF. The chain has TRBV28 and TRBJ2-3, with 11 positions matching TRBD2. This CDR3 is built from 14 residues. Germline CDR1 is MDHEN and CDR2 is SYDVKM. V was clipped by 2 bases and J by 9 bases; unmatched bases: 4.